This TCR beta chain was sequenced during a study of blood T cell repertoires in COVID-19. Here immunoSEQ multiplex PCR was the method, and the copy in TCRdb shows in-frame clones only, minus some. The table has tens of thousands of clones, 80% to 90% seen once. CDR3 size: 15 residues. Trimming cost V 1 base and J 2 bases; bases outside gene matches: 4. Per the germline V gene, CDR1 is SGDLS and CDR2 is YYNGEE. The sequence came from a woman aged 60-75 years with acute or convalescent COVID-19. The chain joins TRBV9 to TRBJ1-1, with 8 bases identical to TRBD1. Sequencing input: peripheral blood. The DNA for the CDR3 is TGTGCCAGCAGCGTATTTGGACAGGGTAACACTGAAGCTTTCTTT. This sequence encodes CASSVFGQGNTEAFF.